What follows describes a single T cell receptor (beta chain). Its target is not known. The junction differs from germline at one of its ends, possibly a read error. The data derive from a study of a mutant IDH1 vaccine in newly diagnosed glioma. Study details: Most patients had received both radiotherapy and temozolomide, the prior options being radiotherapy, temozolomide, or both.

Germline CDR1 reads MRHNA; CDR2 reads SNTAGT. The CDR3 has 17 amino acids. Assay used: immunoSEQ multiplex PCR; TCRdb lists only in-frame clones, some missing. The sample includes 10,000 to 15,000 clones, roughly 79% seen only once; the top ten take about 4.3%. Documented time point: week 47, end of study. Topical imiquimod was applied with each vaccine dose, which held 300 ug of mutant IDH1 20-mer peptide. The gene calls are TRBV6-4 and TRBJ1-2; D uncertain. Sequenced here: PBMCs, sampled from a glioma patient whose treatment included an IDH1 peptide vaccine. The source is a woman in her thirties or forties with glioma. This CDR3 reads CASNDTSSVGEYYGYTF. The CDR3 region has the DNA TGTGCCAGCAATGACACTAGCTCTGTCGGGGAGTACTATGGCTACACCTTC.